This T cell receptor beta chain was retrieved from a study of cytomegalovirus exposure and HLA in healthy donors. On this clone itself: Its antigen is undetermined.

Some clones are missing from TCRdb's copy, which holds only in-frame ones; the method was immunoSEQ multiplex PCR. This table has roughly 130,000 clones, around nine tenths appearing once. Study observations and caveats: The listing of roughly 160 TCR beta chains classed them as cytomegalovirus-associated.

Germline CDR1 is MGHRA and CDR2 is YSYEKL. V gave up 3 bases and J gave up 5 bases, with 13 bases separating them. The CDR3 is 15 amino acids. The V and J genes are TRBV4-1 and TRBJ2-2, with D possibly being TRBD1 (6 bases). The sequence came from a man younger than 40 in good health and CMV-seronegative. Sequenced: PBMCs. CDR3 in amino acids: CASSHRTGMTGELFF. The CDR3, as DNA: TGCGCCAGCAGCCACCGCACAGGGATGACCGGGGAGCTGTTTTTT.